The clone carrying this T cell receptor beta chain occurred a few times. The target antigen is unknown. This entry comes from a study of T-cell memory formation after mild COVID-19. At the level of the study: There were largely donor-specific TCR clusters. The study's findings and limits: Pre-infection memory contained some responding clones, which suggested that cross-reactive memory had joined. For contracting clones, CD4+ ones sat mainly in CM and EM, CD8+ in EMRA. While clones contracting from day 15 to 85 were balanced between CD4 and CD8, later expanders leaned CD4+.

TCRdb processed the 5' RACE reads anew with MiXCR; each CDR3 protein has one entry. The repertoire includes about 130,000 distinct CDR3 sequences, about a sixth of them detected once, and about 15% sits in the top ten. This clonotype was obtained from an adult woman who had mild COVID-19 (a few samples of this study predate the infection). Cell type and time point are not known. Sequencing used PBMCs or a T cell subset sorted from them (not recorded which).

The chain's CDR3 is CATSDTTESSYNEQFF. The CDR3 DNA reads as TGTGCCACCAGTGACACGACGGAGAGCTCCTACAATGAGCAGTTCTTC. The chain couples TRBV24-1 to TRBJ2-1; D ambiguous. In germline, CDR1 is KGHDR, CDR2 SFDVKD. V was clipped by 4 bases and J by 0 bases, with 12 bases between them. The CDR3 contains 16 residues.